The 16 T cell receptor beta chains presented below share a single source sample, sequenced in a study of shared clonotypes between healthy human individuals. TCRdb's table, derived via immunoSEQ multiplex PCR, lists solely in-frame clones and lacks some. Of over a million clones in the sample, 98% were seen once. Sample: naive CD4+ T cells sorted from blood. Described subset: CD45RA+ positively selected. The receptor set was obtained from a man aged 25-45 years in good health.

This rearrangement joins TRBV7-8 to TRBJ2-1, with a tentative D call TRBD2 (6 bases). The CDR3 has 16 residues. Germline loops: CDR1 SGHVS, CDR2 FQNEAQ. Trimming shortened V by 4 bases and J by 4 bases, and 17 bases separated the two germline ends. CDR3 in amino acids: CASSSPFSGLYNEQFF. The CDR3 coding sequence is TGTGCCAGCAGCTCCCCTTTTAGCGGATTATACAATGAGCAGTTCTTC.

This chain joins TRBV30 and TRBJ2-7; D is possibly TRBD1 (5 bases). Germline V gene data show CDR1 as GTSNPN and CDR2 as SVGIG (reference sequence). The CDR3 runs to 12 residues. Trimming stripped 7 bases from V and 2 bases from J, with 12 bases between. The CDR3 protein is CAYTQATYEQYF. For the CDR3, the DNA is TGTGCCTACACACAGGCCACCTACGAGCAGTACTTC.

The chain recombines TRBV6-5 with TRBJ1-1; no firm D call. Trimming took 9 bases from V and 0 from J, leaving 5 bases between them. CDR1 and CDR2 (germline): MNHEY, SVGAGI. This CDR3 has 11 amino acids. The CDR3, as DNA: TGTGCCAGTCAGATGAACACTGAAGCTTTCTTT. Translation: CASQMNTEAFF.

The rearrangement links TRBV28 to TRBJ1-3; D is possibly TRBD1 (5 bases). This CDR3 region has 12 residues. Between the trimmed V and J ends, which lost 3 bases and 15 bases, there was a span of 15 bases. The germline V gene encodes CDR1 MDHEN and CDR2 SYDVKM. Here the CDR3 reads CASSFERGGTYF. CDR3 in DNA: TGTGCCAGCAGTTTTGAGAGGGGTGGGACATATTTT.

The CDR3 region is CASSLGQTYEQYF. CDR3 nucleotides: TGTGCCAGTAGTCTAGGACAGACCTACGAGCAGTACTTC. The chain uses TRBV19 and TRBJ2-7; a possible D gene is TRBD1 (6 bases). Germline V CDR1 and CDR2: LNHDA, SQIVND (reference sequence). This CDR3 is 13 amino acids long. Trimming removed 5 bases at V and 2 bases at J, with 10 bases between.

The DNA of the CDR3 is TGTGCCACACAGGGGGTCGACACCGGGGAGCTGTTTTTT. Translation: CATQGVDTGELFF. The chain combines TRBV10-3 with TRBJ2-2; 8 bases fit TRBD1. Germline CDR1 and CDR2: ENHRY and SYGVKD. The trim removed 10 bases at V and 3 bases at J, leaving 4 bases unmatched. The CDR3 length is 13 residues.

The genes are TRBV15 and TRBJ2-1, with unresolved D. The V end was cut by 5 bases, the J end by 6 bases, with 14 bases between. Germline V lookup: CDR1 LNHNV, CDR2 YYDKDF (reference sequence). This CDR3 comprises 14 residues. The CDR3 reads CATSLAGDRNEQFF. CDR3 DNA: TGTGCCACCAGCCTTGCCGGAGACCGCAATGAGCAGTTCTTC.

The CDR3 reads CASSSQTGNTEAFF. The CDR3 nucleotides read TGCGCCAGCAGCTCCCAGACAGGAAACACTGAAGCTTTCTTT. The chain recombines TRBV5-1 with TRBJ1-1, with D perhaps TRBD1 (6 bases). Germline values: CDR1 SGHRS, CDR2 YFSETQ. V lost 3 bases to trimming and J lost 2 bases, with 11 bases between them. The CDR3 sequence is 14 residues long.

The CDR3 spells CASSVGTSGRRESYEQYF. The CDR3 DNA sequence: TGCGCCAGCAGCGTCGGGACTAGCGGGAGGAGGGAATCCTACGAGCAGTACTTC. The chain employs TRBV5-1 and TRBJ2-7; 15 nucleotides agree with TRBD2. CDR1 is SGHRS, CDR2 YFSETQ, per germline. The CDR3 totals 18 residues. V was clipped by 4 bases and J by 1 base; unmatched bases: 9. The whole variable domain, remainder taken from reference TRBV5-1 and TRBJ2-7, is KAGVTQTPRYLIKTRGQQVTLSCSPISGHRSVSWYQQTPGQGLQFLFEYFSETQRNKGNFPGRFSGRQFSNSRSEMNVSTLELGDSALYLCASSVGTSGRRESYEQYFGPGTRLTVT.

The chain is built from TRBV25-1 and TRBJ2-7; D perhaps matches TRBD1 (5 bases). The CDR3 has 14 amino acids. Trimming removed 1 base from V and 3 bases from J, with 10 bases in between. Germline values: CDR1 MGHDK, CDR2 SYGVNS. The CDR3 spells CASSESNTGYEQYF. The DNA of the CDR3 is TGTGCCAGCAGTGAATCGAATACAGGCTACGAGCAGTACTTC.

Concerning this clone itself: This sample also contains other DNA sequences that code for the same CDR3. The J gene is TRBJ1-5, the V gene TRBV2; D is possibly TRBD1 (6 bases). V was shortened by 1 base and J by 5 bases, with 9 bases between the two germline ends. This CDR3 has 14 residues. Germline CDR1 and CDR2: SNHLY and FYNNEI. CDR3 bases: TGTGCCAGCAGTGAAGGGTACAGGGATCAGCCCCAGCATTTT. Amino acid sequence: CASSEGYRDQPQHF.

J is TRBJ2-3 and V is TRBV21-1; the DNA was not compared with TRBD1, the D call given in the table. TRBV21-1 is assigned pseudogene status. The CDR3 is 18 amino acids. CDR3 DNA sequence: TGTGCCAGCAGCAAAGGGGACAGGTTATTTTGCCTCACAGATACGCAGTATTTT. This translates into CASSKGDRLFCLTDTQYF.

V and J are TRBV7-2 and TRBJ1-1; unclear D gene. Germline-derived CDR1 and CDR2 are SGHTA and FQGNSA. This CDR3 is 13 amino acids long. Trimming cost V 3 bases and J 3 bases, with 8 bases left between them. This CDR3 is CASSFSDDTEAFF. The CDR3 nucleotides read TGTGCCAGCAGCTTCTCCGACGACACTGAAGCTTTCTTT.

The chain carries TRBV6-6 and TRBJ1-3, with unresolved D. CDR3 length equals 15 residues. The V end was cut by 6 bases, the J end by 0 bases, with 12 bases between. Per germline, CDR1 MNHNY and CDR2 SVGAGI (reference sequence). The CDR3 nucleotides read TGTGCCAGCAGCTTAGACGGGTACTCTGGAAACACCATATATTTT. It specifies CASSLDGYSGNTIYF.

The CDR3 protein is CASSGEAASYNEQFF. In DNA, the CDR3 is TGTGCCAGCAGTGGAGAGGCGGCCTCCTACAATGAGCAGTTCTTC. The chain employs TRBV2 and TRBJ2-1; no reliable D call. Trimming left V 4 bases short and J 0 bases short, with 10 bases between. Per the germline V gene, CDR1 is SNHLY and CDR2 is FYNNEI. The CDR3 totals 15 residues.

The chain links TRBV14 to TRBJ2-1; D call uncertain. V dropped 2 bases and J dropped 3 bases, with 8 bases sitting between them. Germline V lookup: CDR1 SGHDN, CDR2 FVKESK. CDR3 length equals 14 residues. In DNA form, the CDR3 reads TGTGCCAGCAGCCAATCGGGTTACTACAATGAGCAGTTCTTC. Its translation: CASSQSGYYNEQFF.